This TCR beta chain is from a study of T-cell reconstitution after alpha-beta-depleted transplantation in children. Study-wide findings and caveats: By about two months after transplant, alpha-beta T cells reportedly arose from several hundred graft clones that had expanded. It was newly produced T cells that mostly accounted for T-cell counts and diversity one year after transplant.

Unique molecular identifiers were used to barcode this TCRbeta library. MiXCR was run by TCRdb on the PCR reads, yielding one entry per CDR3 protein. The repertoire holds approximately 500,000 distinct CDR3 sequences, roughly 30% seen once, with about 35% in the top ten. Turning to this clonotype: Its antigen is not identified.

Germline loops: CDR1 SGHVS, CDR2 FNYEAQ. CDR3 length: 17 residues. With 2 bases clipped from V and 4 bases from J, the junction kept 11 bases outside the gene matches. This TCR was recovered from a boy in the first two years of life with Wiskott-Aldrich syndrome, due to receive a stem cell transplant. The sample in question was PBMCs, obtained before TCRalphabeta/CD19-depleted stem cell transplant. The V gene is TRBV7-6, the J gene TRBJ2-1, with 7 bases aligning to TRBD2. Here the CDR3 DNA reads TGTGCCAGCAGCTTACTTAGATACGGGGGGATTTACAATGAGCAGTTCTTC. Protein product: CASSLLRYGGIYNEQFF.